The rows below give T cell receptor beta chains drawn from one sample of a study of cytomegalovirus exposure and HLA in healthy donors. Using immunoSEQ multiplex PCR, the repertoire was profiled, and TCRdb retains in-frame clones only, with some absent. The sample records around 120,000 clones, about three quarters being singletons. The sequencing input was PBMCs. Receptors were obtained from a woman aged 55-69 years in good health and CMV-seropositive. Each CDR3 is given with its conserved first and last residue. A D gene is named only where the DNA matches it firmly. Not all rows give a size; the values are once, few, many and, for expanded clones, a class.

>16|few|TRBV4-2|TRBJ1-2|.
CASSQDPYLNSWGYTF
>17|.|TRBV18|TRBJ1-3|.
CASSPSYADSSGNTIYF
>13|.|TRBV7-9|TRBJ1-6|.
CASSPDSLSPLHF
>13|.|TRBV2|TRBJ1-2|.
CASSDGTRYGYTF
>13|.|TRBV18|TRBJ1-2|.
CASSPETVYGYTF
>13|.|TRBV29-1|.|.
CSVPGRSSYEQYF
>15|.|TRBV10-3|TRBJ1-3|TRBD1
CAISRQGAPGNTIYF
>16|.|TRBV19|TRBJ2-3|TRBD1
CASSTPGGWGTDTQYF
>16|.|TRBV5-4|TRBJ2-7|TRBD1
CASSLEGTGGTYEQYF
>17|.|TRBV25-1|TRBJ2-5|.
CASSEFGQYQSQETQYF
>15|.|TRBV29-1|TRBJ2-7|TRBD2
CSVSQGTSGGYEQYF